This entry lists 29 T cell receptor beta chains sequenced from one sample in a study of blood T cell repertoires in COVID-19. The repertoire was sequenced with immunoSEQ multiplex PCR; TCRdb's copy has only in-frame clones and lacks some. The sample has tens of thousands of clones; around 90% are singletons. Sequenced sample: peripheral blood. These receptors all come from a man aged 55 to 70 with acute or convalescent COVID-19.

J is TRBJ1-6 and V is TRBV7-8, with TRBD1 identical over 7 bases. Germline lookup yields CDR1 SGHVS and CDR2 FQNEAQ. The CDR3 loop spans 15 amino acids. Trimming removed 6 bases from V and 5 bases from J; junction bases left unmatched: 7. The CDR3 DNA sequence: TGTGCCAGCAGTAGGAGACAGGGAAATAATTCACCCCTCCACTTT. The encoded protein is CASSRRQGNNSPLHF. The whole variable domain, remainder taken from reference TRBV7-8 and TRBJ1-6, is GAGVSQSPRYKVAKRGQDVALRCDPISGHVSLFWYQQALGQGPEFLTYFQNEAQLDKSGLPSDRFFAERPEGSVSTLKIQRTQQEDSAVYLCASSRRQGNNSPLHFGNGTRLTVT.

This clone was picked up one time. Other nucleotide sequences in the sample specify the same CDR3. The V call is TRBV5-1, the J call TRBJ2-2; possibly TRBD1 for D (5 bases). Germline values: CDR1 SGHRS, CDR2 YFSETQ. The CDR3 length is 16 residues. Trimming removed 0 bases from V and 0 bases from J, with 9 bases in between. The CDR3 DNA is TGCGCCAGCAGCTTGGTTGTAGGGGCGAACACCGGGGAGCTGTTTTTT. It encodes CASSLVVGANTGELFF.

This clone has a handful of counts. The rearrangement joins TRBV29-1 to TRBJ1-1, with TRBD1 matching 8 bases. The CDR3 runs 11 residues. CDR1 is SQVTM, CDR2 ANQGSEA, per germline. For the CDR3, the DNA is TGCACAGGGGGCCGGAACACTGAAGCTTTCTTT. This gives the protein CTGGRNTEAFF.

This chain uses TRBV4-1 with TRBJ1-1; D is unresolved. Germline V lookup: CDR1 MGHRA, CDR2 YSYEKL. Trimming removed 3 bases at V and 0 bases at J, with 8 bases between. The CDR3 extends over 14 amino acids. The CDR3 spells CASSHQSLNTEAFF. The CDR3 nucleotides read TGCGCCAGCAGCCATCAGTCCCTGAACACTGAAGCTTTCTTT.

The chain is built from TRBV3-1 (or the pseudogene TRBV3-2) and TRBJ2-7; 7 bases match TRBD1. This CDR3 contains 15 residues. Trimming at V came to 5 bases and at J to 1 base, leaving 8 bases not matched to a gene. Germline-derived CDR1 and CDR2 are LGHDT and YNNKEL (reference sequence). CDR3 amino acids: CASSDPGTVSYEQYF. Here the CDR3 DNA reads TGTGCCAGCAGCGACCCCGGGACAGTTTCCTACGAGCAGTACTTC.

Note on this clone: The sample contains more than one DNA sequence encoding this CDR3. The genes are TRBV4-1 and TRBJ1-3, with D unresolved. This CDR3 is built from 13 residues. The V and J ends lost 1 base and 2 bases respectively, with 3 bases between them. Germline-derived CDR1 and CDR2 are MGHRA and YSYEKL. The DNA of the CDR3 is TGCGCCAGCAGCCAAGGGCCTGGAAACACCATATATTTT. This encodes CASSQGPGNTIYF.

V usage is TRBV12-5 and J usage is TRBJ1-1; no definite D call. The V gene lost 2 bases and the J gene lost 6 bases, with 16 bases spanning the gap. The germline V gene encodes CDR1 LGHNT and CDR2 FRNRAP. This CDR3 contains 15 residues. The CDR3, as DNA: TGTGCTAGTGGTTTGACGACACTTGGGTTCGCTGAAGCTTTCTTT. Protein product: CASGLTTLGFAEAFF. Using reference TRBV12-5 and TRBJ1-1 for the parts outside the CDR3, the full variable domain is DARVTQTPRHKVTEMGQEVTMRCQPILGHNTVFWYRQTMMQGLELLAYFRNRAPLDDSGMPKDRFSAEMPDATLATLKIQPSEPRDSAVYFCASGLTTLGFAEAFFGQGTRLTVV.

The rearrangement uses TRBV18 and TRBJ2-7; no firm D call. Trimming left V 3 bases short and J 4 bases short, with 13 bases between. This CDR3 has 14 amino acids. Germline CDR1 reads KGHSH; CDR2 reads LQKENI. As DNA, the CDR3 is TGTGCCAGCTCACCTACTTTTGGTTCTTACGAGCAGTACTTC. This codes for CASSPTFGSYEQYF. The variable domain in full, with the rest retrieved from reference TRBV18 and TRBJ2-7, is NAGVMQNPRHLVRRRGQEARLRCSPMKGHSHVYWYRQLPEEGLKFMVYLQKENIIDESGMPKERFSAEFPKEGPSILRIQQVVRGDSAAYFCASSPTFGSYEQYFGPGTRLTVT.

V gene TRBV9 combines with J gene TRBJ1-3; possibly TRBD1 for D (6 bases). V was pared by 0 bases and J by 4 bases, with 14 bases between. CDR3 length: 16 residues. Looked up from germline, CDR1 is SGDLS and CDR2 is YYNGEE. The CDR3 DNA reads as TGTGCCAGCAGCGTAGCACCCAGGGGTGGAGGAAACACCATATATTTT. Residues: CASSVAPRGGGNTIYF.

V and J are TRBV2 and TRBJ2-5, with 12 bases identical to TRBD2. Germline CDR1 SNHLY, CDR2 FYNNEI. The CDR3 contains 23 residues. With V trimmed by 7 bases and J by 3 bases, 30 bases remained unmatched. The CDR3 bases are TGTGCCAGCAATGGCAAAAACCGACGGGGGCCAACTAGCGGGGGGCTCAAGAAAGAGACCCAGTACTTC. As protein: CASNGKNRRGPTSGGLKKETQYF. The variable domain in full, with the rest retrieved from reference TRBV2 and TRBJ2-5, is EPEVTQTPSHQVTQMGQEVILRCVPISNHLYFYWYRQILGQKVEFLVSFYNNEISEKSEIFDDQFSVERPDGSNFTLKIRSTKLEDSAMYFCASNGKNRRGPTSGGLKKETQYFGPGTRLLVL.

The chain recombines TRBV2 with TRBJ1-6, with D unclear. The germline CDR1 and CDR2 sequences are SNHLY and FYNNEI. Trimming removed 3 bases from V and 12 bases from J, with 21 bases in between. The CDR3 contains 16 residues. CDR3 in amino acids: CASSDAKEAPSRPLHF. The CDR3 bases are TGTGCCAGCAGTGATGCTAAGGAGGCCCCTTCGAGACCCCTCCACTTT.

The gene calls are TRBV7-9 and TRBJ2-2; tentative D call: TRBD1 (5 bases). CDR1 is SEHNR and CDR2 is FQNEAQ in the germline V gene (reference sequence). The CDR3 extends over 17 amino acids. V lost 5 bases to trimming and J lost 4 bases, with 20 bases between them. The CDR3 protein is CASSRQSQGRITGELFF. The CDR3 coding sequence is TGTGCCAGCAGCCGGCAGTCGCAGGGTAGAATCACCGGGGAGCTGTTTTTT.

V usage is TRBV20-1 and J usage is TRBJ1-1; the match to TRBD1 covers 7 bases. V trimming: 3 bases; J trimming: 3 bases; junction bases outside the gene matches: 4. The CDR3 contains 13 residues. Germline V gene lookup returns CDR1 DFQATT and CDR2 SNEGSKA (reference sequence). DNA for the CDR3: TGCAGTGCTAGTTACAGGGGCGACACTGAAGCTTTCTTT. Translating it yields CSASYRGDTEAFF.

This clone was seen only once. This chain links TRBV5-1 with TRBJ1-4, with TRBD1 identical over 7 bases. Germline V CDR1 and CDR2: SGHRS, YFSETQ. The V segment lost 5 bases and the J segment 5 bases; nucleotides outside the gene matches: 12. This CDR3 region has 16 residues. In nucleotides, the CDR3 is TGCGCCAGCAGAGCCTTTTCCGGGACAGAGAATGAAAAACTGTTTTTT. Translating gives CASRAFSGTENEKLFF.

The chain is built from TRBV5-4 and TRBJ2-3; TRBD1 matches at 9 bases. This CDR3 has 15 residues. Germline V gene data show CDR1 as SGHNT and CDR2 as YYREEE (reference sequence). V shed 1 base, J shed 3 bases, and the junction held 3 bases outside the gene matches. The CDR3 loop is CASSLRTGVTDTQYF. The CDR3 DNA sequence: TGTGCCAGCAGCTTGCGGACAGGGGTAACAGATACGCAGTATTTT.

The chain carries TRBV10-3 and TRBJ2-7, with 8 bases lining up with TRBD1. This CDR3 is 17 amino acids long. V lost 0 bases to trimming and J lost 1 base; unmatched junction nucleotides: 8. CDR1 is ENHRY and CDR2 is SYGVKD in the germline V gene. Here the CDR3 DNA reads TGTGCCATCAGTGAGTCGTGGGGACAGGCCTCGTCCTACGAGCAGTACTTC. This gives the protein CAISESWGQASSYEQYF.

V usage is TRBV27 and J usage is TRBJ2-7, with 8 bases that match TRBD2. Germline loops: CDR1 MNHEY, CDR2 SMNVEV (reference sequence). The CDR3 runs to 14 residues. J gave up 8 bases and V 7 bases, and 13 bases lay outside the gene matches. The CDR3 DNA follows: TGTGCCAGCACCAGGACGGGACTAGGAGAACAGCAGTACTTC. It yields the protein CASTRTGLGEQQYF.

The V and J genes are TRBV6-5 and TRBJ1-1; D is possibly TRBD1 (6 bases). Germline CDR1 is MNHEY and CDR2 is SVGAGI. The ends were cut back, 10 bases at V and 1 base at J, with 13 bases in the middle. This CDR3 has 13 amino acids. DNA of the CDR3: TGTGCCATAGCAGGGGCCACGAACACTGAAGCTTTCTTT. This sequence encodes CAIAGATNTEAFF.

V gene TRBV5-1 combines with J gene TRBJ2-2; 9 nucleotides match TRBD2. With 0 bases clipped from V and 7 bases from J, the junction kept 4 bases outside the gene matches. CDR3 length: 15 amino acids. Germline V gene lookup returns CDR1 SGHRS and CDR2 YFSETQ. CDR3 in amino acids: CASSLAVSGSGELFF. CDR3 in DNA: TGCGCCAGCAGCTTGGCTGTTAGCGGGAGCGGGGAGCTGTTTTTT.

This chain links TRBV6-5 with TRBJ1-1; 7 nucleotides align to TRBD1. The CDR3 sequence is 15 residues long. V gave up 6 bases and J gave up 0 bases; unmatched junction bases: 7. Germline-derived CDR1 and CDR2 are MNHEY and SVGAGI. The CDR3 is CASRIRDSMNTEAFF. As DNA, the CDR3 is TGTGCCAGCAGGATACGGGACAGCATGAACACTGAAGCTTTCTTT.

The chain links TRBV29-1 to TRBJ2-3; weak D call: TRBD2 (6 bases). CDR3 size: 13 residues. In germline, CDR1 is SQVTM, CDR2 ANQGSEA. Trimming cost V 6 bases and J 6 bases, with 16 bases left between them. In DNA, the CDR3 is TGCAGCGTGGAGACCCATGGGGGGGATACGCAGTATTTT. Protein: CSVETHGGDTQYF.

This clone was detected only once. The chain has TRBV3-1 (or the pseudogene TRBV3-2) and TRBJ2-7; D not resolved. The V and J ends lost 8 bases and 1 base respectively, with 12 bases between them. Germline V gives CDR1 LGHDT, CDR2 YNNKEL (reference sequence). This CDR3 has 13 amino acids. The CDR3 nucleotides read TGTGCCAGCCGGTACAGTTCTTCCTACGAGCAGTACTTC. This translates into CASRYSSSYEQYF.

The V call is TRBV6-5, the J call TRBJ2-1, with 15 bases matching TRBD2. Germline V gene sequence: CDR1 MNHEY, CDR2 SVGAGI. V was pared by 6 bases and J by 10 bases, with 7 bases of the junction left unmatched. This CDR3 spans 15 amino acids. CDR3 residues: CASRPGTSGGIEQFF. CDR3 DNA sequence: TGTGCCAGCAGACCCGGGACTAGCGGGGGGATCGAGCAGTTCTTC.

This chain joins TRBV10-3 and TRBJ1-6, with TRBD1 identical over 7 bases. This CDR3 spans 14 amino acids. Trimming at V came to 2 bases and at J to 9 bases, leaving 4 bases not matched to a gene. Per the germline V gene, CDR1 is ENHRY and CDR2 is SYGVKD. CDR3 nucleotides: TGTGCCATCAGTGAGGGACAGGAAGGTTCACCCCTCCACTTT. Translating gives CAISEGQEGSPLHF.

The CDR3 loop reads CASSFTRTGVTTNEKLFF. CDR3 DNA: TGTGCCAGCAGCTTCACCCGAACAGGGGTGACAACTAATGAAAAACTGTTTTTT. The chain combines TRBV7-6 with TRBJ1-4; 7 bases match TRBD1. The CDR3 extends over 18 amino acids. Trimming at V came to 3 bases and at J to 0 bases, leaving 10 bases not matched to a gene. The germline V gene has CDR1 SGHVS and CDR2 FNYEAQ.

The rearrangement links TRBV27 to TRBJ2-7; TRBD1 aligns across 8 bases. Trimming removed 6 bases from V and 9 bases from J; junction bases left unmatched: 10. The CDR3 consists of 13 residues. Germline V gene data show CDR1 as MNHEY and CDR2 as SMNVEV (reference sequence). CDR3 DNA: TGTGCCAGCAGCCAAGGGACAGGATCCGGGCAGTACTTC. Protein sequence: CASSQGTGSGQYF.

This chain connects TRBV27 to TRBJ1-2, with a weak D call TRBD1 (6 bases). The ends were cut back, 3 bases at V and 6 bases at J, with 11 bases in the middle. This CDR3 spans 13 amino acids. The germline gives CDR1 MNHEY, CDR2 SMNVEV (reference sequence). CDR3: CASSFTGSHGYTF. CDR3 sequence (DNA): TGTGCCAGCAGTTTCACAGGGTCCCATGGCTACACCTTC.

This rearrangement joins TRBV4-1 to TRBJ1-5; D is undetermined. The length of the CDR3 is 14 residues. Trimming pared 1 base from V and 9 bases from J, leaving 13 bases between. The germline CDR1 and CDR2 sequences are MGHRA and YSYEKL. The CDR3 spells CASSQVHIVAPQHF. As DNA, the CDR3 is TGCGCCAGCAGCCAAGTTCACATCGTCGCGCCCCAGCATTTT.

The chain links TRBV30 to TRBJ2-3; tentative D call: TRBD2 (6 bases). Trimming took 0 bases from V and 1 from J, leaving 11 bases between them. The CDR3 spans 15 residues. CDR1 and CDR2 from the germline V gene are GTSNPN and SVGIG (reference sequence). CDR3 bases: TGTGCCTGGAGTGTACCCGGGAGAGGCACAGATACGCAGTATTTT. Encoded protein: CAWSVPGRGTDTQYF.